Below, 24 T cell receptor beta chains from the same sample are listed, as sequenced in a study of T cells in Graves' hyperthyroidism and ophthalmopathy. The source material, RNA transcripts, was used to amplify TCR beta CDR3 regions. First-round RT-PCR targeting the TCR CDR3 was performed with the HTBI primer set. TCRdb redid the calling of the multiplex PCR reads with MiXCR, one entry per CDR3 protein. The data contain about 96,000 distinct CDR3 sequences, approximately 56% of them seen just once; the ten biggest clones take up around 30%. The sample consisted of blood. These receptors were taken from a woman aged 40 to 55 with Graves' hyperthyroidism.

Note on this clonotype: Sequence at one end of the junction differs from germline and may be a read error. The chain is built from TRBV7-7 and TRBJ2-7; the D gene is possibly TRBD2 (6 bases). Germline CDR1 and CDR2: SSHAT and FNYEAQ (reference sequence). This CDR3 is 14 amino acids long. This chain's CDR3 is CASSLEGTPYERYF. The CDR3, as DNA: TGTGCCAGCAGCTTGGAGGGCACCCCCTACGAGCGGTACTTC.

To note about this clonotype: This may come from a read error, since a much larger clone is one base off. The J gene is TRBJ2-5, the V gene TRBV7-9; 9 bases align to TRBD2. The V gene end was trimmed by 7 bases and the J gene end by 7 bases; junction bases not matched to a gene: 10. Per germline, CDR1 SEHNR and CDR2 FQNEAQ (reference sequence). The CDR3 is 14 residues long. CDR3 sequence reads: CASKTQGGGGTQYF. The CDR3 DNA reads TGTGCCAGCAAAACACAGGGCGGGGGGGGGACCCAGTACTTC.

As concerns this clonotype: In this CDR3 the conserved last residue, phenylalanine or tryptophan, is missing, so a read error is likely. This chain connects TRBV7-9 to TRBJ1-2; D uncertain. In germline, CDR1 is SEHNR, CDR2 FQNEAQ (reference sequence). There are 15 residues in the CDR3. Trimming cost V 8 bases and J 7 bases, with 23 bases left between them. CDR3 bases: TGTGCCAGCGGCCAAGTGGGCCCAACACGCGCTGGCTACACCTCC. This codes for CASGQVGPTRAGYTS.

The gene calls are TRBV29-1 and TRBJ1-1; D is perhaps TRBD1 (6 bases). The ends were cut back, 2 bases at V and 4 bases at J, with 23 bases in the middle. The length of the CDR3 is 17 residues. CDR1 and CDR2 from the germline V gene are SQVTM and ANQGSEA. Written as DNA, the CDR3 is TGCAGCGTTGAAAGAAGGGGGGCCGGGGGAGTGAGCACTGAAGCTTTCTTT. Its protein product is CSVERRGAGGVSTEAFF.

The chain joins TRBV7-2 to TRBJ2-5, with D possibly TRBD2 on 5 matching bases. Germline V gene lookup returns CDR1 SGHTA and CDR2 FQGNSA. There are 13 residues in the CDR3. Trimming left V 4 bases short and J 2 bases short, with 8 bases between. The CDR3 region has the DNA TGTGCCAGCAGCTCCGAGCGGCAAGAGACCCAGTACTTC. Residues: CASSSERQETQYF.

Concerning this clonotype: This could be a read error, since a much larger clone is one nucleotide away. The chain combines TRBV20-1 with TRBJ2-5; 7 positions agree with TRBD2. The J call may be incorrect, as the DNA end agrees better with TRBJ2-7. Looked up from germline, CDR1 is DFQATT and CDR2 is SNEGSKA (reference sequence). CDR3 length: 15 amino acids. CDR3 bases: TGCAGTGCTCCCAACCCCGGACCAGCGGGAATCGAGCAGTACTTC. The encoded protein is CSAPNPGPAGIEQYF.

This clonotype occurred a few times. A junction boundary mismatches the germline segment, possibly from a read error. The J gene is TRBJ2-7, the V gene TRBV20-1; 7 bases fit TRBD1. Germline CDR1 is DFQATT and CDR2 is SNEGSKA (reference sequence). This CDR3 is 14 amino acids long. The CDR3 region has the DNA TGCAGTGCTAGAGCTACAGGGGCTTTCTACGGGCAGTACTTC. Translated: CSARATGAFYGQYF.

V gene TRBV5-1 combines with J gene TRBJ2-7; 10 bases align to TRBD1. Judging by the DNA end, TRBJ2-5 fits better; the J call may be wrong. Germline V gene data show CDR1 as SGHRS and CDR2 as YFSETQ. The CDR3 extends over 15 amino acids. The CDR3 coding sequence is TGCGCCAGCTGGGGACAGGGGAACACTGAAGAGACCCAGTACTTC. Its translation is CASWGQGNTEETQYF.

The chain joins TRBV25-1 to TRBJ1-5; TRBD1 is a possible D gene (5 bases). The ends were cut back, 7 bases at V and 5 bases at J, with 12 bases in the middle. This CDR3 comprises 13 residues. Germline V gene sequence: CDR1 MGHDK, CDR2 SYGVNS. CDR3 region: CASKDSGDQPQHF. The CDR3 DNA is TGTGCCAGCAAAGACAGCGGTGATCAGCCCCAGCATTTT.

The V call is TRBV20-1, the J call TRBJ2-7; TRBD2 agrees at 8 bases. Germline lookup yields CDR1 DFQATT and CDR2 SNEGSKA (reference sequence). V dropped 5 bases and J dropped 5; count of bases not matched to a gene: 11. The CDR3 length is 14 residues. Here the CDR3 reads CSASLGLVGDEQYF. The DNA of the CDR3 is TGCAGTGCTTCCCTGGGACTAGTGGGAGACGAGCAGTACTTC.

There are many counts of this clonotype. The CDR3 loop is CASRTDRGITEAFF. The CDR3 DNA reads TGTGCCAGCAGAACAGACAGGGGGATAACTGAAGCTTTCTTT. The chain couples TRBV2 to TRBJ1-1; TRBD1 matches at 9 bases. Germline CDR1 is SNHLY and CDR2 is FYNNEI. V shed 6 bases and J 5 bases; nucleotides not matched to a gene: 7. This CDR3 has 14 residues.

CDR3 amino acids: CASSLVVRTGPSTYEQYF. The DNA of the CDR3 is TGTGCCAGCAGCTTAGTCGTGCGGACAGGGCCATCGACCTACGAGCAGTACTTC. The V and J genes are TRBV13 and TRBJ2-7; 8 nucleotides match TRBD1. V was clipped by 1 base and J by 2 bases; unmatched bases: 13. This CDR3 has 18 amino acids. In germline, CDR1 is PRHDT, CDR2 FYEKMQ (reference sequence).

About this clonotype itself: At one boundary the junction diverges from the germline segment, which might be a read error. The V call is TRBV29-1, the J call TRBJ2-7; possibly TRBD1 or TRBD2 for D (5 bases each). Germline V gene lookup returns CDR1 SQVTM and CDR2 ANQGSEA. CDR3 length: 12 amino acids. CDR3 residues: CASSPRGHGQYF. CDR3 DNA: TGTGCCAGCTCACCACGGGGCCACGGGCAGTACTTC.

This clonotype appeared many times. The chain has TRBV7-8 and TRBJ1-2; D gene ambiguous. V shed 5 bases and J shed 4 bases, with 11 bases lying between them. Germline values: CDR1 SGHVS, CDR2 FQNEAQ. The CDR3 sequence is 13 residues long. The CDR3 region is CASSLGVGYGYTF. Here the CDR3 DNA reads TGTGCCAGCAGCCTCGGGGTCGGCTATGGCTACACCTTC.

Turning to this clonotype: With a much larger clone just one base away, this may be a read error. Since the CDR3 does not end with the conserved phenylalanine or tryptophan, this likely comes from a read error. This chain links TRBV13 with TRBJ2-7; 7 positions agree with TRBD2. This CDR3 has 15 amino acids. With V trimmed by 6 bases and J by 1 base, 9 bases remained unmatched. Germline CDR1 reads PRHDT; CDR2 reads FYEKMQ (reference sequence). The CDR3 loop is CASSPGEGRSYEQYL. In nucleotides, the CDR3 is TGTGCCAGCAGTCCCGGGGAGGGGAGGTCCTACGAGCAGTACCTC.

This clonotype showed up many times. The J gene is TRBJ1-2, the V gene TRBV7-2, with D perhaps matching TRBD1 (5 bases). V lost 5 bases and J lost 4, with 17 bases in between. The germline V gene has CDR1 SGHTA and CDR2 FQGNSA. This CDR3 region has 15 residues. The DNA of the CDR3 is TGTGCCAGCAGCCTCGCTGGTCCCGGGGGCTATGGCTACACCTTC. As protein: CASSLAGPGGYGYTF.

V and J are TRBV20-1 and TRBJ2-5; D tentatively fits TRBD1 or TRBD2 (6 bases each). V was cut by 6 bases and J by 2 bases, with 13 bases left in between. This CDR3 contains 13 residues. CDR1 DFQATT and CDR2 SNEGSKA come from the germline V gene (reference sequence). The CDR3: CSAEEGGQETQYF. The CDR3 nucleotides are TGCAGTGCCGAAGAGGGGGGACAAGAGACCCAGTACTTC.

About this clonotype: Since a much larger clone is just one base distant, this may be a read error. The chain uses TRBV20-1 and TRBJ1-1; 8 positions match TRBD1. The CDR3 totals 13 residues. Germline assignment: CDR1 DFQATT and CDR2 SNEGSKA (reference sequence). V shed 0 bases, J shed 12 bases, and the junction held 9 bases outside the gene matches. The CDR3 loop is CSARDVRTGSSFF. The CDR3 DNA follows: TGCAGTGCTAGAGATGTCAGGACAGGGTCCTCTTTCTTT.

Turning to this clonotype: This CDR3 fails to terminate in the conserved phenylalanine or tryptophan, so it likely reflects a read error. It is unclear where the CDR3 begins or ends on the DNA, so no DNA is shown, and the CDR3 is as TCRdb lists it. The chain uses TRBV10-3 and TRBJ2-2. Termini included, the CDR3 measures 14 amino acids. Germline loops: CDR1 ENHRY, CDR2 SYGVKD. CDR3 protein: CAIQGGGEHRGAVT.

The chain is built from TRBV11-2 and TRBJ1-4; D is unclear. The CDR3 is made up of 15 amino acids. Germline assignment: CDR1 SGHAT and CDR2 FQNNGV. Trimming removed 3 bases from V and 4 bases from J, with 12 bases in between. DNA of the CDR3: TGTGCCAGCAGCTTGGGTGTGGAGGGTAATGAAAAACTGTTTTTT. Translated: CASSLGVEGNEKLFF.

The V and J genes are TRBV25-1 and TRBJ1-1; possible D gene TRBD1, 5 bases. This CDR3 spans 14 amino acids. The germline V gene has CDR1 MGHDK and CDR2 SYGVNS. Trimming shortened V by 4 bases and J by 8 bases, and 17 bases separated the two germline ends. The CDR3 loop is CASSAIDSLGEAFF. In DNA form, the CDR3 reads TGTGCCAGCAGTGCTATTGACAGCCTAGGGGAAGCTTTCTTT.

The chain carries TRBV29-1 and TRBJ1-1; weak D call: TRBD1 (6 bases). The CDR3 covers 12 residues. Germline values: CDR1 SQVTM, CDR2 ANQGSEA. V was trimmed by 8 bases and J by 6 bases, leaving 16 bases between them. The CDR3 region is CSPRTGTAEAFF. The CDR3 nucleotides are TGCAGCCCTCGAACAGGGACGGCTGAAGCTTTCTTT.

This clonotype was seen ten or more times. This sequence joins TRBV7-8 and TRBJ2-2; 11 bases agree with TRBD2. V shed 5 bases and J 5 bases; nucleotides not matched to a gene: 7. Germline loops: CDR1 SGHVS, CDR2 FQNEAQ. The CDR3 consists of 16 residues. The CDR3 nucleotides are TGTGCCAGCAGCCACACTAGCGGGAGAGTTACCGGGGAGCTGTTTTTT. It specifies CASSHTSGRVTGELFF.

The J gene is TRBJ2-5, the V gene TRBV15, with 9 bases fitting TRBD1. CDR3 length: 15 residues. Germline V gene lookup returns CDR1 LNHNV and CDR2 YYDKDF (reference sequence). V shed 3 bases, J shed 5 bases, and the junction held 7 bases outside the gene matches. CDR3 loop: CATSSSGQGRETQYF. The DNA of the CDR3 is TGTGCCACCAGCAGTTCAGGACAGGGGAGGGAGACCCAGTACTTC.